These 3 T cell receptor beta chains originate from one sample sequenced in a study of beta chain features in type 1 diabetes. What was sequenced were expressed TCRB transcripts, since all of the isolated RNA had been reverse transcribed. The repertoire was sequenced with immunoSEQ multiplex PCR; TCRdb's copy has only in-frame clones and lacks some. In the table there are 680,000 or so clones, around 16% of which are singletons. Sequenced input: naive CD4+ T cells from blood. Receptors were obtained from a man between 18 and 35 years old in good health.

V usage is TRBV28 and J usage is TRBJ1-2; tentative D call: TRBD1 (6 bases). CDR1 is MDHEN, CDR2 SYDVKM, per germline. This CDR3 contains 14 residues. V dropped 6 bases and J dropped 10 bases, with 21 bases sitting between them. CDR3 sequence (DNA): TGTGCCAGCAGCCAAACAGCGGGACACCAATTCTACACCTTC. Its protein is CASSQTAGHQFYTF.

J is TRBJ2-1 and V is TRBV9; 7 nucleotides agree with TRBD1. Germline CDR1 and CDR2: SGDLS and YYNGEE. With V trimmed by 2 bases and J by 15 bases, 11 bases remained unmatched. This CDR3 is 13 amino acids long. The CDR3 loop is CASSVSPEQGRFF. For the CDR3, the DNA is TGTGCCAGCAGCGTGAGCCCCGAACAGGGGCGGTTCTTC.

The gene calls are TRBV13 and TRBJ2-3; 16 nucleotides agree with TRBD2. The junction had 14 bases not matched to a gene; V was cut back by 4 bases and J by 7 bases. Germline-derived CDR1 and CDR2 are PRHDT and FYEKMQ (reference sequence). The CDR3 length is 19 residues. CDR3 loop: CASSSTGTSGGARRNTQYF. The DNA for the CDR3 is TGTGCCAGCAGCTCCACCGGGACTAGCGGGGGGGCAAGGAGGAATACGCAGTATTTT.